This T cell receptor (beta chain) was recovered during a study of CD8+CD57+ T cells in acquired aplastic anemia. Study information: Roughly 3 ug was the average amount of DNA from sorted CD4+ and CD8+ cells. The study's findings and limits: For CD8+ Simpson's diversity, patients and controls showed no significant difference. Both patients and controls carried the same twenty-nine CD8+ CDR3 sequences.

Remarks on this clonotype: Its target is unknown.

All patients picked for sequencing had shown, by flow cytometry, an expansion of CD8+CD57+ cells. The study sampled blood from patients who had received no therapy. The CDR3 runs 14 residues. In germline, CDR1 is ENHRY, CDR2 SYGVKD. Germline trimming cut 4 bases from V and 3 bases from J; bases unmatched to any gene: 4. Genomic DNA, the template, was used for profiling of the TCR beta VDJ and CDR3. TCRdb redid the calling of the reads with MiXCR, one entry per CDR3 protein. The sample has roughly 290,000 distinct CDR3 sequences, 45% to 65% seen once. This receptor was identified in a human donor with aplastic anemia. V usage is TRBV10-3 and J usage is TRBJ1-1; 8 positions match TRBD1. The material sequenced was sorted CD4+, CD8+, or CD8+CD57+ T cells (not recorded which) from PBMCs. The CDR3 spells CAISADRGDTEAFF. CDR3 DNA: TGTGCCATCAGTGCAGACAGGGGTGACACTGAAGCTTTCTTT.